This T cell receptor (beta chain) is from a study of T-cell memory formation after mild COVID-19. TCRdb processed the 5' RACE reads anew with MiXCR; each CDR3 protein has one entry. The data show about 430,000 distinct CDR3 sequences, 24% seen once. Germline-derived CDR1 and CDR2 are LNHDA and SQIVND (reference sequence). The CDR3 is 16 amino acids. V lost 2 bases and J lost 0; bases outside the gene matches: 2. With respect to this clonotype: Antigen unknown.

Study-wide results and caveats: The study found contracting CD4+ clones mainly in CM and EM and contracting CD8+ clones in EMRA.

The receptor was derived from an adult woman who had mild COVID-19 (a few samples of this study predate the infection). Cell type and time point are not known. Sequencing input: PBMCs or a T cell subset sorted from them (not recorded which). This chain joins TRBV19 and TRBJ2-1; TRBD1 aligns across 9 bases. CDR3 sequence reads: CASSIRDRVSYNEQFF. The CDR3 nucleotides are TGTGCCAGTAGTATACGGGACAGGGTCTCCTACAATGAGCAGTTCTTC.